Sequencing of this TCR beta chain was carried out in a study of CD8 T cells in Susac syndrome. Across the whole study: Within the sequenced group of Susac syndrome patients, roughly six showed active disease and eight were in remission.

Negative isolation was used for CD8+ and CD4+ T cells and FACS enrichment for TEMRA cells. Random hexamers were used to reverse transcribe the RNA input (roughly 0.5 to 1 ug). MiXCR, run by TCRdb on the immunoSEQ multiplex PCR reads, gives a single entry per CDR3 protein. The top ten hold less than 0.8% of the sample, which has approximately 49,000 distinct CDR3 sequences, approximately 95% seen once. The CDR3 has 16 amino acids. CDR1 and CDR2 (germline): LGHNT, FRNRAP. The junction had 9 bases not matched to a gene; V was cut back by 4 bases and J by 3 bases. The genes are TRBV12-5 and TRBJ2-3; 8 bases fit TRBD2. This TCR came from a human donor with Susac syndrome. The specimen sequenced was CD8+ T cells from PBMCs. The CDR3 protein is CASGSRGSGATDTQYF. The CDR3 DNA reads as TGTGCTAGTGGTTCCCGGGGTAGCGGGGCAACAGATACGCAGTATTTT.